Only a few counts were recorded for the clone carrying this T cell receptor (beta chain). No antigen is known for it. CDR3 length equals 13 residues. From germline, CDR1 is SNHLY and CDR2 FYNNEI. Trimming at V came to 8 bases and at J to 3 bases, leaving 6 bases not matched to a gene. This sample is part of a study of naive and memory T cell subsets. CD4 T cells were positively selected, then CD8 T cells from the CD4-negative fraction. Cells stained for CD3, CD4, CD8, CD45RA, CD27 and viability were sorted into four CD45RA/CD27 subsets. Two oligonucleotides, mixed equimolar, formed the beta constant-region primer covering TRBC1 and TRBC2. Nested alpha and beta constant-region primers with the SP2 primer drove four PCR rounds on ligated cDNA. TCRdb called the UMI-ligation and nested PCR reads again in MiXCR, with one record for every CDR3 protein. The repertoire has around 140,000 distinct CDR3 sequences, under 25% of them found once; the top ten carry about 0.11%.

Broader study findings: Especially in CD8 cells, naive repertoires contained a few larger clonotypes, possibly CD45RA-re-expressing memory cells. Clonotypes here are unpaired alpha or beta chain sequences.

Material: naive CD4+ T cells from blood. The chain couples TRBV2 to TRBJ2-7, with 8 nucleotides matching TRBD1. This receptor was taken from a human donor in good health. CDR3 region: CASQGQANYEQYF. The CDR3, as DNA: TGTGCCAGCCAGGGACAGGCAAACTACGAGCAGTACTTC.